These 3 T cell receptor beta chains originate from one sample sequenced in a study of shared clonotypes between healthy human individuals. The repertoire was sequenced with immunoSEQ multiplex PCR; TCRdb's copy has only in-frame clones and lacks some. In the table there are fewer than 600,000 clones, 60% to 85% of which are singletons. Sequences were obtained from PBMCs. These receptors were collected from a woman in her forties in good health. Some clones in this sample may be carry-over from other donors' samples.

The V and J genes are TRBV5-4 and TRBJ2-5; possibly TRBD1 for D (6 bases). This CDR3 region has 14 residues. Per the germline V gene, CDR1 is SGHNT and CDR2 is YYREEE (reference sequence). Trimming cost V 5 bases and J 0 bases, with 11 bases left between them. The chain's CDR3 is CASRSTGHQETQYF. The CDR3 DNA sequence: TGTGCCAGCAGATCTACAGGGCACCAAGAGACCCAGTACTTC.

A remark on this clone: At one of its ends the junction is not consistent with the germline gene, which may arise from a read error. Here the CDR3 DNA reads TGTGCTAGCAGCTTTGGCTCGGGCACCGGGGAGCTGTTTTTT. It yields the protein CASSFGSGTGELFF. The chain is built from TRBV7-7 and TRBJ2-2; D ambiguous. Germline V gives CDR1 SSHAT, CDR2 FNYEAQ (reference sequence). The CDR3 is made up of 14 amino acids.

The rearrangement uses TRBV7-2 and TRBJ1-2, with 7 nucleotides matching TRBD1. J was trimmed by 3 bases and V by 2 bases; bases with no gene match: 3. Per germline, CDR1 SGHTA and CDR2 FQGNSA. This CDR3 is built from 14 residues. In nucleotides, the CDR3 is TGTGCCAGCAGCTTACGGGACAGAGACTATGGCTACACCTTC. Translation: CASSLRDRDYGYTF.